This T cell receptor (beta chain) was documented in a study of cytomegalovirus exposure and HLA in healthy donors. The CDR3 length is 17 residues. With 1 base removed from V and 5 bases from J, the gap between germline ends came to 21 bases. Germline V lookup: CDR1 MGHRA, CDR2 YSYEKL. PCR amplification relied on 60 Vbeta primers (plus 13 Jbeta primers). The repertoire was sequenced with immunoSEQ multiplex PCR; TCRdb's copy has only in-frame clones and lacks some. The data show over 150,000 clones, with 75% to 85% seen just once and over 8.5% held by the top ten. This TCR came from a man aged 50-59 years in good health and CMV-seropositive. The rearrangement links TRBV4-1 to TRBJ2-7; tentatively, D is TRBD1 (6 bases). The sequenced material came from PBMCs. CDR3: CASSQGIDRPKGDEQYF. DNA of the CDR3: TGCGCCAGCAGCCAAGGAATAGATCGGCCAAAGGGGGACGAGCAGTACTTC.